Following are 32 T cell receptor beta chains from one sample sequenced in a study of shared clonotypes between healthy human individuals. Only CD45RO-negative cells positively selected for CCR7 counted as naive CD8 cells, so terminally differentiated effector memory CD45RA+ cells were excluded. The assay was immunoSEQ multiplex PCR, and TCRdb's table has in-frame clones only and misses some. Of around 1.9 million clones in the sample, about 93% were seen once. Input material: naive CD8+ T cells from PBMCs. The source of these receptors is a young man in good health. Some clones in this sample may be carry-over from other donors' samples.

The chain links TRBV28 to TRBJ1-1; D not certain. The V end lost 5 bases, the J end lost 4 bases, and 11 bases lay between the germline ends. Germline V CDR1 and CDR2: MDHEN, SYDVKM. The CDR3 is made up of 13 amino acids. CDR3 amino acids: CASSLTLSTEAFF. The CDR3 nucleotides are TGTGCCAGCAGTCTAACTTTGAGCACTGAAGCTTTCTTT.

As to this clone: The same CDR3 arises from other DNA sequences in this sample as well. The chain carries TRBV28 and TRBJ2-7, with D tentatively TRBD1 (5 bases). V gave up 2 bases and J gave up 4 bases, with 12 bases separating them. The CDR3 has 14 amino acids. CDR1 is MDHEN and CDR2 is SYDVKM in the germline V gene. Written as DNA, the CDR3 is TGTGCCAGCAGTTTACGCCAGGGTGGTTACGAGCAGTACTTC. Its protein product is CASSLRQGGYEQYF.

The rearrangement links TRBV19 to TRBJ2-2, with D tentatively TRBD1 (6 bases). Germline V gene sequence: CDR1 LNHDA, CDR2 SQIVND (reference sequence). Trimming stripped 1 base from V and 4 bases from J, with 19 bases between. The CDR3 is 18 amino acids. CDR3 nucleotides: TGTGCCAGTAGTATAGTTCGGGACACTGTAATGGGCACCGGGGAGCTGTTTTTT. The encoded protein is CASSIVRDTVMGTGELFF.

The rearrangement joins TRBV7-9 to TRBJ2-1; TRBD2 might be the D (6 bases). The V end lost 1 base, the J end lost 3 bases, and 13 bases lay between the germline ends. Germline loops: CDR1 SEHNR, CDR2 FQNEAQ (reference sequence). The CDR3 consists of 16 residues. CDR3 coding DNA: TGTGCCAGCAGCTTAGAAAGAGGCGGGATCTACAATGAGCAGTTCTTC. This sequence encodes CASSLERGGIYNEQFF.

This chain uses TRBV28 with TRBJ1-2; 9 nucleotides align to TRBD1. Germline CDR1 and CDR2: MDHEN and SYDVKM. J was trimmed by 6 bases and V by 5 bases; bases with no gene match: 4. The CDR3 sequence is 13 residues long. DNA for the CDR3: TGTGCCAGCAGTGGGGGACAGGGAGATGGCTACACCTTC. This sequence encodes CASSGGQGDGYTF.

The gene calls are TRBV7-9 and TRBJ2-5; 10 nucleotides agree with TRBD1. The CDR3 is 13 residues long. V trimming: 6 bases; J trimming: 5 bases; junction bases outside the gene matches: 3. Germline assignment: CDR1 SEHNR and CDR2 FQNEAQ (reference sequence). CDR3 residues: CASRTGGEETQYF. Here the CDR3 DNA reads TGTGCCAGCAGGACAGGGGGCGAGGAGACCCAGTACTTC.

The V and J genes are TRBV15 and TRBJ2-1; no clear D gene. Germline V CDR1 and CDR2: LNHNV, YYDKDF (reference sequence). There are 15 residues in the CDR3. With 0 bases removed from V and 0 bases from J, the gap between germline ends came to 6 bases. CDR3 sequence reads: CATSRERSSYNEQFF. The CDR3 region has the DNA TGTGCCACCAGCAGAGAACGCAGCTCCTACAATGAGCAGTTCTTC.

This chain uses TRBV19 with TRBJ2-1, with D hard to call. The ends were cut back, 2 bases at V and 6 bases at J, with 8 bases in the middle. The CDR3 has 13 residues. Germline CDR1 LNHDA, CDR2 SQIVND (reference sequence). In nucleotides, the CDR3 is TGTGCCAGTAGTATATGGTCTGGCAATGAGCAGTTCTTC. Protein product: CASSIWSGNEQFF.

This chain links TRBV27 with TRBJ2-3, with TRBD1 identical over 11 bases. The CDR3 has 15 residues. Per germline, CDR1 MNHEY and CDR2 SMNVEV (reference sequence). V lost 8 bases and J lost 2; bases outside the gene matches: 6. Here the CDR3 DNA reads TGTGCCAGCGGGGGACAGGGGGACTTCACAGATACGCAGTATTTT. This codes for CASGGQGDFTDTQYF.

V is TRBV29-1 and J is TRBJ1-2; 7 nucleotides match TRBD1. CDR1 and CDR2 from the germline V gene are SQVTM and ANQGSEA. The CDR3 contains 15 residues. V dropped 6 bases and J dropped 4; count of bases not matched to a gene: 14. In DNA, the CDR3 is TGCAGCGTCCGGGACAGCCTAAACCCCCGCTATGGCTACACCTTC. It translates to CSVRDSLNPRYGYTF.

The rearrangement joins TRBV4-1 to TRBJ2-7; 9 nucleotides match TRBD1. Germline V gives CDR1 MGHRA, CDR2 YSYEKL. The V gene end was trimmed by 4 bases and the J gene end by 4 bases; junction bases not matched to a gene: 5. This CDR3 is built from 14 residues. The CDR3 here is CASSPDRGQYEQYF. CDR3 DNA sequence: TGCGCCAGCAGCCCGGACAGGGGACAATACGAGCAGTACTTC.

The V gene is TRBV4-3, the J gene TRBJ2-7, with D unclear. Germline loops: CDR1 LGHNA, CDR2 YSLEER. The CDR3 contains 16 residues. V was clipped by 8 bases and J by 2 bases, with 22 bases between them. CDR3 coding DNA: TGCGCCAGCCAGCCAAGATTACGCGACACGACCTACGAGCAGTACTTC. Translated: CASQPRLRDTTYEQYF.

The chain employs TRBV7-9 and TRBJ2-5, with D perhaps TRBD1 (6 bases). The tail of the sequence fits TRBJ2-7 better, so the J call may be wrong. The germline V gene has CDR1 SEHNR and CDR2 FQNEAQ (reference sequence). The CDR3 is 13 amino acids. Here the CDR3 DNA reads TGTGCCAGCAGCATGCAGGGGTACCACGAGCAGTACTTC. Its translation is CASSMQGYHEQYF.

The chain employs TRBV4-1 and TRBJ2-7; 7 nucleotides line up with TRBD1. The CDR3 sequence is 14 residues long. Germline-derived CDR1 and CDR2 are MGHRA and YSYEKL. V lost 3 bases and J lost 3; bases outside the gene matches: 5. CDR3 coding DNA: TGCGCCAGCAGCCATACAGGGGCTAGCTACGAGCAGTACTTC. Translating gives CASSHTGASYEQYF.

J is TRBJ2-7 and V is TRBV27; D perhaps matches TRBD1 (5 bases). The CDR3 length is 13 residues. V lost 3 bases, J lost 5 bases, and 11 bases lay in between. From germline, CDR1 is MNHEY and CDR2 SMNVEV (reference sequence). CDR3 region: CASSFQGVNEQYF. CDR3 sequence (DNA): TGTGCCAGCAGTTTCCAGGGCGTCAACGAGCAGTACTTC.

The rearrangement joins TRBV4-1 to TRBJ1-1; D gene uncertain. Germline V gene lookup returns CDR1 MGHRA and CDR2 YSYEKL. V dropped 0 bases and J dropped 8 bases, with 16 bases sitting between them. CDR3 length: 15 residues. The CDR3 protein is CASSQDRVQSIEAFF. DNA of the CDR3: TGCGCCAGCAGCCAAGATAGGGTACAGTCCATCGAAGCTTTCTTT.

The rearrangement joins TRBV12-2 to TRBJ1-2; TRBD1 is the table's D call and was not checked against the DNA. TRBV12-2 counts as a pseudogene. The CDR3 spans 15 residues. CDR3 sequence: CASRLATGLYYGYTF. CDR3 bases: TGTGCAAGTCGCTTAGCCACAGGGCTCTACTATGGCTACACCTTC.

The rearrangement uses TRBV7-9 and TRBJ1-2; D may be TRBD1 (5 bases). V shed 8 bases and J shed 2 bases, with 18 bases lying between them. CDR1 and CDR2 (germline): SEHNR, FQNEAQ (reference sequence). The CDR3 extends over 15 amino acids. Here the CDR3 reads CASFDPGRNNYGYTF. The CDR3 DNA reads TGTGCCAGCTTCGACCCGGGACGGAACAACTATGGCTACACCTTC.

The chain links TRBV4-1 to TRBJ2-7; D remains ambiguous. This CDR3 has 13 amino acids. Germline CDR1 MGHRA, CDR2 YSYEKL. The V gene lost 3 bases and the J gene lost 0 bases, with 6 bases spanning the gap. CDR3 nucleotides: TGCGCCAGCAGCCATTCTCGCTCCTACGAGCAGTACTTC. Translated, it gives CASSHSRSYEQYF.

The CDR3 reads CSVDGLAVYNEQFF. For the CDR3, the DNA is TGCAGCGTTGACGGACTAGCGGTGTACAATGAGCAGTTCTTC. The rearrangement uses TRBV29-1 and TRBJ2-1; 10 bases fit TRBD2. The CDR3 loop spans 14 amino acids. Germline CDR1 and CDR2: SQVTM and ANQGSEA. V was clipped by 3 bases and J by 4 bases; unmatched bases: 3.

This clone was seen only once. The CDR3 DNA is TGTGCCAGTAGTATGATAGAGGGTATCGACGAGCAGTACTTC. Its translation is CASSMIEGIDEQYF. The chain joins TRBV19 to TRBJ2-7; D is possibly TRBD2 (5 bases). Germline V CDR1 and CDR2: LNHDA, SQIVND (reference sequence). With 3 bases removed from V and 5 bases from J, the gap between germline ends came to 14 bases. The CDR3 totals 14 residues. The whole variable domain, filled in from reference TRBV19 and TRBJ2-7, reads DGGITQSPKYLFRKEGQNVTLSCEQNLNHDAMYWYRQDPGQGLRLIYYSQIVNDFQKGDIAEGYSVSREKKESFPLTVTSAQKNPTAFYLCASSMIEGIDEQYFGPGTRLTVT.

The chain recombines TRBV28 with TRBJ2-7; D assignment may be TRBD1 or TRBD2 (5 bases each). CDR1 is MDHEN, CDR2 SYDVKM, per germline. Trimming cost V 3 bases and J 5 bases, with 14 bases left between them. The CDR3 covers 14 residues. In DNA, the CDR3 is TGTGCCAGCAGTTTCTTTCCCGGGACCCACGAGCAGTACTTC. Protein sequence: CASSFFPGTHEQYF. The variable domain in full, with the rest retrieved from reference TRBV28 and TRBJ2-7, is DVKVTQSSRYLVKRTGEKVFLECVQDMDHENMFWYRQDPGLGLRLIYFSYDVKMKEKGDIPEGYSVSREKKERFSLILESASTNQTSMYLCASSFFPGTHEQYFGPGTRLTVT.

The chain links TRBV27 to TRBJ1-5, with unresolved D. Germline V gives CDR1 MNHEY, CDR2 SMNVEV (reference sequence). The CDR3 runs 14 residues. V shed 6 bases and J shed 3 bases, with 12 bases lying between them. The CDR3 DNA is TGTGCCAGCAGCCGGGGAGGCCTCAATCAGCCCCAGCATTTT. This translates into CASSRGGLNQPQHF.

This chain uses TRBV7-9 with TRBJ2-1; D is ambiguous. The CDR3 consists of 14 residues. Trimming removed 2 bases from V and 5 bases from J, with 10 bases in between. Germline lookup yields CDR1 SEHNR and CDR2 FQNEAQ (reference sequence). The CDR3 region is CASSLSGQDNEQFF. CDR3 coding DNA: TGTGCCAGCAGCTTAAGTGGTCAGGACAATGAGCAGTTCTTC.

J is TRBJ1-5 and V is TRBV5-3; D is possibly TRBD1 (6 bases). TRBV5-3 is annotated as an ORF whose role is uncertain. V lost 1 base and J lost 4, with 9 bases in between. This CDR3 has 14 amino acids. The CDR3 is CARSLRRGNQPQHF. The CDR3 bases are TGTGCCAGAAGCTTGAGGAGGGGGAATCAGCCCCAGCATTTT.

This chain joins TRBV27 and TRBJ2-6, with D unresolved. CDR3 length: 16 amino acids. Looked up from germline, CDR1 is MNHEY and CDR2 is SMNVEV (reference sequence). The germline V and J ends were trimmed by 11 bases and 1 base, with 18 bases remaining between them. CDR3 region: CASLGFWQSGANVLTF. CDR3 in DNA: TGTGCCTCCTTGGGTTTCTGGCAGTCTGGGGCCAACGTCCTGACTTTC.

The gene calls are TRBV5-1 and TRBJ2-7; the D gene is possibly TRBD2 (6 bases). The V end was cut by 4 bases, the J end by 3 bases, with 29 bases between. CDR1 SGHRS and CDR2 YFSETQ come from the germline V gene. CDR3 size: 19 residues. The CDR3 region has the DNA TGCGCCAGCAGCGACTTCGGAGGGCTCCCCCCACCCGACGACTACGAGCAGTACTTC. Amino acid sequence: CASSDFGGLPPPDDYEQYF.

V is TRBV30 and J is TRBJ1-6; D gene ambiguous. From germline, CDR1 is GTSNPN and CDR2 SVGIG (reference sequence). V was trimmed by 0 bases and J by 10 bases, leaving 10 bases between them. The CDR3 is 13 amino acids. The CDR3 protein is CAWSVIGLSPLHF. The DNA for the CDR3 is TGTGCCTGGAGTGTAATCGGCCTGTCACCCCTCCACTTT.

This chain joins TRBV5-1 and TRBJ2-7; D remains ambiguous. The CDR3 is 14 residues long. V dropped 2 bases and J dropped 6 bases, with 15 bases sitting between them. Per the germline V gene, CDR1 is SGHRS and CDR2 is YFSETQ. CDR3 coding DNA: TGCGCCAGCAGCTTAGGACGGAGCTTTGGCGAGCAGTACTTC. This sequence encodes CASSLGRSFGEQYF.

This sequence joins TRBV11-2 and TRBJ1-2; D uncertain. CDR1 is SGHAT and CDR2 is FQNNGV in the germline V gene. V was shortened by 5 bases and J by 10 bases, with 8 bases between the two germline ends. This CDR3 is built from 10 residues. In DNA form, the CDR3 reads TGTGCCAGCAGCCCCCCATACTACACCTTC. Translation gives CASSPPYYTF.

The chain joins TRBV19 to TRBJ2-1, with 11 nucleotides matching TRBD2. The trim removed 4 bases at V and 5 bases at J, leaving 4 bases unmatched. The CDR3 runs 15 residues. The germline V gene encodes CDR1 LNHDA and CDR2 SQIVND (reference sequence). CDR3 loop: CASSTTSGMNNEQFF. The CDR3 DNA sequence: TGTGCCAGTAGTACGACTAGCGGGATGAACAATGAGCAGTTCTTC.

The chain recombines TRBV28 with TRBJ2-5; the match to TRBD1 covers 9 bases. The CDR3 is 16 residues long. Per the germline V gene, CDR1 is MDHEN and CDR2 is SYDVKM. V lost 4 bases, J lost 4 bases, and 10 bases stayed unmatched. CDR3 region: CASSYPLDRGGETQYF. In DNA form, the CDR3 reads TGTGCCAGCAGTTACCCTCTGGACAGGGGAGGAGAGACCCAGTACTTC.